This TCR beta chain was retrieved from a study of T cells in Graves' hyperthyroidism and ophthalmopathy. Amplification yielded TCR beta CDR3 regions, with RNA transcripts as the source. TCR CDR3 regions were first amplified by RT-PCR with HTBI primers. TCRdb processed the multiplex PCR reads anew with MiXCR; each CDR3 protein has one entry. The table has roughly 420,000 distinct CDR3 sequences, roughly 15% seen once; the top ten hold 5.3%. This clonotype was picked up many times. Its antigen is unidentified. Study-wide results and limits: Ophthalmopathy, as predicted by the model, came a median about six months after the prediction. A 13 V-J signature model discriminated ophthalmopathy versus stable hyperthyroidism.

Newly diagnosed hyperthyroidism, duration under 2 months, in patients aged 18 to 65. Diagnoses used clinical symptoms, serum thyroxine and TRAb, thyroid ultrasound and orbital computed tomography. The CDR3 is 13 amino acids. J lost 1 base, V lost 8 bases, and 4 bases had no gene match. From germline, CDR1 is SNHLY and CDR2 FYNNEI. The sequencing sample was made of blood. This TCR was recovered from a woman under 30 with Graves' hyperthyroidism. This rearrangement joins TRBV2 to TRBJ2-5, with 7 bases matching TRBD1. CDR3 residues: CASSGQLQETQYF. CDR3 in DNA: TGTGCCAGCTCGGGACAGCTCCAAGAGACCCAGTACTTC. Full variable domain (rest looked up from reference TRBV2 and TRBJ2-5): EPEVTQTPSHQVTQMGQEVILRCVPISNHLYFYWYRQILGQKVEFLVSFYNNEISEKSEIFDDQFSVERPDGSNFTLKIRSTKLEDSAMYFCASSGQLQETQYFGPGTRLLVL.